Below, 9 T cell receptor beta chains from the same sample are listed, as sequenced in a study of CD8 T cells in ankylosing spondylitis. Whole-study findings and limits: The study identified a TCR beta motif of several highly homologous variants that appeared characteristic of ankylosing spondylitis blood.

TCRdb re-called the 5' RACE reads through MiXCR, storing one row per CDR3 protein. In the table there are some 700,000 distinct CDR3 sequences, around 20% of which are singletons. Their antigen targets remain unknown. The sample taken for sequencing was blood, either unsorted or a sorted T cell fraction (not recorded which). All receptors come from a male donor with ankylosing spondylitis.

In its sample, this clonotype was seen a few times. The V gene is TRBV5-6, the J gene TRBJ1-5, with 9 bases lining up with TRBD1. Germline loops: CDR1 SGHDT, CDR2 YYEEEE. The ends lost 3 bases at V and 0 bases at J; junction bases unmatched: 4. The CDR3 consists of 16 residues. Here the CDR3 reads CASSSDRGFSNQPQHF. The DNA of the CDR3 is TGTGCCAGCAGCTCCGACAGGGGGTTTAGCAATCAGCCCCAGCATTTT. Using reference TRBV5-6 and TRBJ1-5 for the parts outside the CDR3, the full variable domain is DAGVTQSPTHLIKTRGQQVTLRCSPKSGHDTVSWYQQALGQGPQFIFQYYEEEERQRGNFPDRFSGHQFPNYSSELNVNALLLGDSALYLCASSSDRGFSNQPQHFGDGTRLSIL.

The V and J genes are TRBV4-3 and TRBJ2-1, with no clear D. V was trimmed by 6 bases and J by 3 bases, leaving 9 bases between them. Per germline, CDR1 LGHNA and CDR2 YSLEER. The CDR3 length is 13 residues. CDR3 region: CASSGLLYNEQFF. As DNA, the CDR3 is TGCGCCAGCAGTGGCCTCCTCTACAATGAGCAGTTCTTC.

The V and J genes are TRBV29-1 and TRBJ2-1, with D possibly being TRBD2 (7 bases). The length of the CDR3 is 15 residues. The ends were cut back, 5 bases at V and 0 bases at J, with 14 bases in the middle. In germline, CDR1 is SQVTM, CDR2 ANQGSEA. The chain's CDR3 is CSVRGGDRSYNEQFF. The CDR3 region has the DNA TGCAGCGTTAGGGGGGGCGATCGCTCCTACAATGAGCAGTTCTTC.

This clonotype was counted between two and nine times. The chain is built from TRBV5-6 and TRBJ2-5; 9 nucleotides line up with TRBD2. Germline V gene sequence: CDR1 SGHDT, CDR2 YYEEEE. The CDR3 sequence is 17 residues long. V dropped 0 bases and J dropped 1; count of bases not matched to a gene: 7. CDR3 region: CASSLVVVAGVQETQYF. The CDR3 coding sequence is TGTGCCAGCAGCTTGGTGGTGGTAGCGGGGGTCCAAGAGACCCAGTACTTC.

There are a few counts of this clonotype. The rearrangement uses TRBV10-3 and TRBJ1-1; 10 nucleotides match TRBD1. CDR3 size: 14 residues. CDR1 is ENHRY, CDR2 SYGVKD, per germline. V was clipped by 2 bases and J by 4 bases; unmatched bases: 1. The CDR3 region has the DNA TGTGCCATCAGTGAGCGACAGGGGGCCACTGAAGCTTTCTTT. Its translation: CAISERQGATEAFF.

The chain uses TRBV4-1 and TRBJ2-2, with no clear D. The germline V gene has CDR1 MGHRA and CDR2 YSYEKL. V dropped 2 bases and J dropped 6 bases, with 7 bases sitting between them. The CDR3 contains 13 residues. The CDR3, as DNA: TGCGCCAGCAGCCAATTAATCGCCGGGGAGCTGTTTTTT. Protein product: CASSQLIAGELFF.

The chain recombines TRBV7-9 with TRBJ1-1; no firm D call. The CDR3 loop spans 14 amino acids. Per germline, CDR1 SEHNR and CDR2 FQNEAQ (reference sequence). Trimming left V 5 bases short and J 5 bases short, with 15 bases between. The CDR3 is CASSHSGVETEAFF. CDR3 sequence (DNA): TGTGCCAGCAGCCACTCCGGGGTGGAAACTGAAGCTTTCTTT.

This chain joins TRBV29-1 and TRBJ2-6, with 8 bases that match TRBD1. Germline CDR1 SQVTM, CDR2 ANQGSEA. V lost 3 bases, J lost 0 bases, and 1 base stayed unmatched. The CDR3 covers 15 residues. This chain's CDR3 is CSVETGASGANVLTF. DNA of the CDR3: TGCAGCGTTGAGACAGGGGCCTCTGGGGCCAACGTCCTGACTTTC.

This chain connects TRBV7-9 to TRBJ2-2, with D possibly being TRBD1 or TRBD2 (5 bases each). Germline loops: CDR1 SEHNR, CDR2 FQNEAQ (reference sequence). V shed 3 bases and J shed 5 bases, with 16 bases lying between them. There are 16 residues in the CDR3. This CDR3 is CASSFVGPSRTGELFF. In DNA form, the CDR3 reads TGTGCCAGCAGCTTCGTGGGACCCTCGAGAACCGGGGAGCTGTTTTTT.